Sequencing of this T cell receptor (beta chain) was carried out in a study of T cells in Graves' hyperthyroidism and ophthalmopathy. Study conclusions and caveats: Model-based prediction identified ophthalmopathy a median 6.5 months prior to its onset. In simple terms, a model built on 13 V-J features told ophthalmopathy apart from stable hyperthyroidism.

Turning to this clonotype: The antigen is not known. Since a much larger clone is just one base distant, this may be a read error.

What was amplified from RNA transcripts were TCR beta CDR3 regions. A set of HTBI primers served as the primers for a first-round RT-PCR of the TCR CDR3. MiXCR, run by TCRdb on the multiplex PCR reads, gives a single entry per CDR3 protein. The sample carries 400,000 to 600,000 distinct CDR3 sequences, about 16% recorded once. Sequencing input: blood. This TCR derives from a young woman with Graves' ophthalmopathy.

CDR3 sequence (DNA): TGTGCCAGCAGTTCCACCCGGACAGGGCATACCAACCTCTATGGCTACACCTTC. This encodes CASSSTRTGHTNLYGYTF. This rearrangement joins TRBV6-9 to TRBJ1-2; 8 nucleotides line up with TRBD1. Germline loops: CDR1 MNHGY, CDR2 SVAAGI. CDR3 length: 18 residues. The junction had 17 bases not matched to a gene; V was cut back by 4 bases and J by 4 bases.